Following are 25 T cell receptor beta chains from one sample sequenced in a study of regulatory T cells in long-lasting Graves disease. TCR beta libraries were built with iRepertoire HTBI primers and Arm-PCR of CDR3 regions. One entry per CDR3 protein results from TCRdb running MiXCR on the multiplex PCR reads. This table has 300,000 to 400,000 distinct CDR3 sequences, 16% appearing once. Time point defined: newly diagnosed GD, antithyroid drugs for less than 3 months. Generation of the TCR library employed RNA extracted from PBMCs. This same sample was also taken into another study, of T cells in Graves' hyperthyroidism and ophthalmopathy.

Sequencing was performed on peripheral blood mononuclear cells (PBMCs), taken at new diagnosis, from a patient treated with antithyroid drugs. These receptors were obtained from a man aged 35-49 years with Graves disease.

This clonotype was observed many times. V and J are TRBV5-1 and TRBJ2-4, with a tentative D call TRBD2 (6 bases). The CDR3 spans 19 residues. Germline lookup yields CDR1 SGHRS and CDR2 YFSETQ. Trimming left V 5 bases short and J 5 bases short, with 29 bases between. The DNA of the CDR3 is TGCGCCAGCAGTGACGGCCGGGGCAGGGACTTCCATAGGGAAAACATTCAGTACTTC. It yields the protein CASSDGRGRDFHRENIQYF.

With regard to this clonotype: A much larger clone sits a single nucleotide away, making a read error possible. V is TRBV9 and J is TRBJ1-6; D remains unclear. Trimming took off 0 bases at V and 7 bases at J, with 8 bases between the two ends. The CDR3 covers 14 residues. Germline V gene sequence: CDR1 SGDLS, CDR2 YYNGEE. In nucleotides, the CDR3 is TGTGCCAGCAGCGTAGCGGGGAGGAATTCACCCCTCCACTTT. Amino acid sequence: CASSVAGRNSPLHF.

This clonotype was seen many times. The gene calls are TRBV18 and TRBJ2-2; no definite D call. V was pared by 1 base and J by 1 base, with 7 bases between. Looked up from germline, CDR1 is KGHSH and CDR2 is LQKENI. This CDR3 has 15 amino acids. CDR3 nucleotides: TGTGCCAGCTCACCACGGCAGTTGAACACCGGGGAGCTGTTTTTT. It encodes CASSPRQLNTGELFF. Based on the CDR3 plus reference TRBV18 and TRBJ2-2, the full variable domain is NAGVMQNPRHLVRRRGQEARLRCSPMKGHSHVYWYRQLPEEGLKFMVYLQKENIIDESGMPKERFSAEFPKEGPSILRIQQVVRGDSAAYFCASSPRQLNTGELFFGEGSRLTVL.

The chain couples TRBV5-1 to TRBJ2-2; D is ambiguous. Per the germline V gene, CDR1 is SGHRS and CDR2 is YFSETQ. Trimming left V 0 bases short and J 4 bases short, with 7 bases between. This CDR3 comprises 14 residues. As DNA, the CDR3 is TGCGCCAGCAGCTTGGTTTCGGGCACCGGGGAGCTGTTTTTT. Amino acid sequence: CASSLVSGTGELFF.

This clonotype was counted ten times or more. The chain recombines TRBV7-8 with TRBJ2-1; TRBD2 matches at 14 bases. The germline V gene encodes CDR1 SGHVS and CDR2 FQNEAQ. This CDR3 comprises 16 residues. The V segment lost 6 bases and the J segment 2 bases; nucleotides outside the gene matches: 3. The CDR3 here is CASRRTSGGTYNEQFF. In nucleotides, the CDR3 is TGTGCCAGCAGGCGGACTAGCGGGGGGACCTACAATGAGCAGTTCTTC. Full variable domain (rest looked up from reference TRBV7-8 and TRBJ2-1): GAGVSQSPRYKVAKRGQDVALRCDPISGHVSLFWYQQALGQGPEFLTYFQNEAQLDKSGLPSDRFFAERPEGSVSTLKIQRTQQEDSAVYLCASRRTSGGTYNEQFFGPGTRLTVL.

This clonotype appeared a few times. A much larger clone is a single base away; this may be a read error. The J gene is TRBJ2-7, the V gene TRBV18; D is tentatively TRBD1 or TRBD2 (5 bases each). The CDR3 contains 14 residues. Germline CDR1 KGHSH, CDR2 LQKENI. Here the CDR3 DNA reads TGTACCAGCTCACCAGCGGAGAAGAACAGGGAGCAGTACTTC. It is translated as CTSSPAEKNREQYF. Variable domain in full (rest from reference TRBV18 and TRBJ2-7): NAGVMQNPRHLVRRRGQEARLRCSPMKGHSHVYWYRQLPEEGLKFMVYLQKENIIDESGMPKERFSAEFPKEGPSILRIQQVVRGDSAAYFCTSSPAEKNREQYFGPGTRLTVT.

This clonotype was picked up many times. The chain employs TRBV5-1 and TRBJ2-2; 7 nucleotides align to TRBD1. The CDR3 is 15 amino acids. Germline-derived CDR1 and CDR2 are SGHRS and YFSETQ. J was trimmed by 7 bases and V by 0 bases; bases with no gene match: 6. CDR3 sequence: CASSLVIGGVGELFF. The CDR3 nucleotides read TGCGCCAGCAGCTTGGTTATAGGGGGCGTCGGGGAGCTGTTTTTT.

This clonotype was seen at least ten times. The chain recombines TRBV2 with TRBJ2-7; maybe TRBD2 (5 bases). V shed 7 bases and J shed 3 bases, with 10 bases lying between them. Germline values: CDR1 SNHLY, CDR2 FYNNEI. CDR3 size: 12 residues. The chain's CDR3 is CASKSDYYEQYF. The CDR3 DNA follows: TGTGCCAGCAAGTCCGACTACTACGAGCAGTACTTC.

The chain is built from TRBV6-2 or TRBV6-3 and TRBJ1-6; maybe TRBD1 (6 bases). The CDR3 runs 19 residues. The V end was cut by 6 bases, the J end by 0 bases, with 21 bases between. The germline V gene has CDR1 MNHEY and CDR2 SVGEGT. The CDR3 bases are TGTGCCAGCAGCCCGAGGGGAGACAGGACAAGCTCCTATAATTCACCCCTCCACTTT. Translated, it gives CASSPRGDRTSSYNSPLHF.

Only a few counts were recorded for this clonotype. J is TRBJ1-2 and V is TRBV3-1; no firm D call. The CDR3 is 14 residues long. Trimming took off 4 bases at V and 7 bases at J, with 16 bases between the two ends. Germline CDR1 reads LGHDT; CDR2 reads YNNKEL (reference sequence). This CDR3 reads CASSLDLYGSGYTF. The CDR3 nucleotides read TGTGCCAGCAGCCTGGACCTCTATGGGTCTGGCTACACCTTC.

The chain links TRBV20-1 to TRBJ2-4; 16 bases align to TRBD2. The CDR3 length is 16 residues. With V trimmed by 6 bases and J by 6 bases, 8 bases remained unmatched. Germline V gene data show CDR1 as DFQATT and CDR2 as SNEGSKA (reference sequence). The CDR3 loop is CSAPGLAGGRRNIQYF. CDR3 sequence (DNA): TGCAGTGCCCCGGGACTAGCGGGGGGGCGGAGAAACATTCAGTACTTC.

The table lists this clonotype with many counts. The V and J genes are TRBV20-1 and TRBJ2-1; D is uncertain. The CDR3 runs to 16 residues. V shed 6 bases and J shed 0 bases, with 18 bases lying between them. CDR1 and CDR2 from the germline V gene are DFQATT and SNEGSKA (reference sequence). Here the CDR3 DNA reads TGCAGTGCCACATCGGCGAGGTCCCCCTCCTACAATGAGCAGTTCTTC. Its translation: CSATSARSPSYNEQFF.

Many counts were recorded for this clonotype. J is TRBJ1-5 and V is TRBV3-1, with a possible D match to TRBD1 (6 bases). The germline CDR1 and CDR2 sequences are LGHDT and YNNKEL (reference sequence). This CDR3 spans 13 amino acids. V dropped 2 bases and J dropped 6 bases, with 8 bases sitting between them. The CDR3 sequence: CASSQQGLQPQHF. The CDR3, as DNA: TGTGCCAGCAGCCAACAGGGGCTTCAGCCCCAGCATTTT.

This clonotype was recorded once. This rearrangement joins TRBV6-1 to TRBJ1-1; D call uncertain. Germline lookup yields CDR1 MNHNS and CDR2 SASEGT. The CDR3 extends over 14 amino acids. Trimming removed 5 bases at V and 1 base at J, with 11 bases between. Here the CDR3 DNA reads TGTGCCAGCAGTCCGGACGTAGGGAACACTGAAGCTTTCTTT. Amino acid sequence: CASSPDVGNTEAFF.

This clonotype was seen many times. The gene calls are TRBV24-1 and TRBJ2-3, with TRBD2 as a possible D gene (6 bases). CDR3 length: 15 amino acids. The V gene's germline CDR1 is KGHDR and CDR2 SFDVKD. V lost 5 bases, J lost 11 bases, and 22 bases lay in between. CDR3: CATSVVGDSTNRQYF. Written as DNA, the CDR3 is TGTGCCACCAGTGTGGTGGGGGACTCCACAAATCGGCAGTATTTT.

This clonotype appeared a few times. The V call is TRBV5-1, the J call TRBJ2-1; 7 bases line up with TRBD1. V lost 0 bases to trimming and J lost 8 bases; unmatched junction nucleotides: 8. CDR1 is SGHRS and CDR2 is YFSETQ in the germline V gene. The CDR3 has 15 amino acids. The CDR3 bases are TGCGCCAGCAGCTTGGTCCCAGGGGGTATTGATGAGCAGTTCTTC. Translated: CASSLVPGGIDEQFF.

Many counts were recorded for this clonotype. The CDR3, as DNA: TGCGCCAGCAGTGCATCGGGTAATCAGCCCCAGCATTTT. It is translated as CASSASGNQPQHF. V usage is TRBV10-1 and J usage is TRBJ1-5; no definite D call. The germline gives CDR1 WNHNN, CDR2 SYGVQD (reference sequence). The CDR3 sequence is 13 residues long. V was trimmed by 4 bases and J by 4 bases, leaving 8 bases between them.

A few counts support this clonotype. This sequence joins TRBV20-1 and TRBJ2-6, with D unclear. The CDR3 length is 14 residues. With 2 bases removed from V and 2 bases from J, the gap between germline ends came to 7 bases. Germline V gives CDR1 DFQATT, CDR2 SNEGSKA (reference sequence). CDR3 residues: CSARSVAGANVLTF. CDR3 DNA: TGCAGTGCTAGATCGGTTGCTGGGGCCAACGTCCTGACTTTC.

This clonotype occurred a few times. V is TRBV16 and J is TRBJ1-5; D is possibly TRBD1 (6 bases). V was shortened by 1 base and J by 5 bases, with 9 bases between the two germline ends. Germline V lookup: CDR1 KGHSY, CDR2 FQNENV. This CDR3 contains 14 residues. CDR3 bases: TGTGCCAGCAGCCAATACAGGGCGCATCAGCCCCAGCATTTT. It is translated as CASSQYRAHQPQHF.

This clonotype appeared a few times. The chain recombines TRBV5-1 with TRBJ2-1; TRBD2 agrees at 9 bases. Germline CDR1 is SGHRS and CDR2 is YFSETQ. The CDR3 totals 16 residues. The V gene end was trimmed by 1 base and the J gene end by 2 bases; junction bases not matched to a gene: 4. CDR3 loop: CASSLLAGGTYNEQFF. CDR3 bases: TGCGCCAGCAGCTTGCTCGCGGGGGGGACCTACAATGAGCAGTTCTTC.

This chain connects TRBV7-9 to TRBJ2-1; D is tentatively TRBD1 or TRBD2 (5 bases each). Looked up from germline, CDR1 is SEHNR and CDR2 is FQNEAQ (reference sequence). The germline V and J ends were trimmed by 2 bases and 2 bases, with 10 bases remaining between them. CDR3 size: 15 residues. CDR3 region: CASSLIRGPYNEQFF. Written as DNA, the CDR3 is TGTGCCAGCAGCTTAATACGGGGCCCCTACAATGAGCAGTTCTTC.

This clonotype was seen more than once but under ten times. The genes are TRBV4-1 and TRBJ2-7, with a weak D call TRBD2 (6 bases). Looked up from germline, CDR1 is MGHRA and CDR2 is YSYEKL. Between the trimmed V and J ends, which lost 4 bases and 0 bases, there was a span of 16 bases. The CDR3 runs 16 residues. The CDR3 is CASSPGVAGFSYEQYF. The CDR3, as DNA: TGCGCCAGCAGCCCGGGGGTAGCCGGATTCTCCTACGAGCAGTACTTC.

CDR3 in amino acids: CASSDTGELFF. The CDR3 DNA sequence: TGTGCCAGCAGCGATACCGGGGAGCTGTTTTTT. This rearrangement joins TRBV28 to TRBJ2-2, with D unclear. V was trimmed by 6 bases and J by 5 bases, leaving 4 bases between them. The germline CDR1 and CDR2 sequences are MDHEN and SYDVKM. The CDR3 is 11 amino acids.

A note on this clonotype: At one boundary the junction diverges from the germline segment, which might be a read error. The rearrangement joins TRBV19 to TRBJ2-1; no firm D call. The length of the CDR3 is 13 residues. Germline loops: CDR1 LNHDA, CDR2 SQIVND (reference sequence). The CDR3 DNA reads TGTGCCAGTAGTATTTCTCCCGCTGATGAGCAGTCCTTC. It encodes CASSISPADEQSF.

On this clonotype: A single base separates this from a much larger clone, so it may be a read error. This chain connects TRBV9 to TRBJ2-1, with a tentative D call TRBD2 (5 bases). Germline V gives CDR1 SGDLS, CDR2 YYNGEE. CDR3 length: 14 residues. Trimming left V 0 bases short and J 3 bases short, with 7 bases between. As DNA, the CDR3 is TGTGCCAGCAGCGTAGCGGGGAACTACAATGAGCAGTTCTTC. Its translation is CASSVAGNYNEQFF. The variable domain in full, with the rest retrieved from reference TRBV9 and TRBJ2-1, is DSGVTQTPKHLITATGQRVTLRCSPRSGDLSVYWYQQSLDQGLQFLIQYYNGEERAKGNILERFSAQQFPDLHSELNLSSLELGDSALYFCASSVAGNYNEQFFGPGTRLTVL.